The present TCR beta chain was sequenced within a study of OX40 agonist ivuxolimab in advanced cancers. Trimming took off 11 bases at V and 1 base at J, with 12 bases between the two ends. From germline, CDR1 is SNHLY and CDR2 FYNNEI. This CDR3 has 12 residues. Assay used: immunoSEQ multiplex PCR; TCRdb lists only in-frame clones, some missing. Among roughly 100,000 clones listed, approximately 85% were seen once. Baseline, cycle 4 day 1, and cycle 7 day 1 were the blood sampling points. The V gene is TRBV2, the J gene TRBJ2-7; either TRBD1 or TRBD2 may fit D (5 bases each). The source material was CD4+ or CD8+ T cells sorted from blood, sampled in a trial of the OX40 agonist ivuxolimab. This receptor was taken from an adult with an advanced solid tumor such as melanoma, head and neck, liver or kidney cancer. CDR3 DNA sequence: TGTGCCGGCCGGGACCAGTCCTACGAGCAGTACTTC. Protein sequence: CAGRDQSYEQYF. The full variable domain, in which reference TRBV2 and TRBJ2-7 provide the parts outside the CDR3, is EPEVTQTPSHQVTQMGQEVILRCVPISNHLYFYWYRQILGQKVEFLVSFYNNEISEKSEIFDDQFSVERPDGSNFTLKIRSTKLEDSAMYFCAGRDQSYEQYFGPGTRLTVT.